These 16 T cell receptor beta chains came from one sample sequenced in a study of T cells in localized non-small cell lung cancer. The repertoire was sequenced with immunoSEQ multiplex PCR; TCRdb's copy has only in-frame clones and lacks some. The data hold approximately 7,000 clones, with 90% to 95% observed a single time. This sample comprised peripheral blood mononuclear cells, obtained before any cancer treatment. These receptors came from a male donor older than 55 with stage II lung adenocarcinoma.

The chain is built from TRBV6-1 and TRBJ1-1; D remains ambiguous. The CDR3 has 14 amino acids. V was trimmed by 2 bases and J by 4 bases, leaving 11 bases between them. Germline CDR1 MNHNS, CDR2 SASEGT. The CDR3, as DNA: TGTGCCAGCAGTGAACGGGGTTTGAGCACTGAAGCTTTCTTT. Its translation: CASSERGLSTEAFF.

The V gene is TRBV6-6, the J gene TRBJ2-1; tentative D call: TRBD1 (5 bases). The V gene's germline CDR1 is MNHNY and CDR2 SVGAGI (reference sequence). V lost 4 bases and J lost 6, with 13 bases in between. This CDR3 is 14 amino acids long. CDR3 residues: CASSSLGLSNEQFF. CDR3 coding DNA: TGTGCCAGCAGTTCGTTGGGGCTCAGCAATGAGCAGTTCTTC.

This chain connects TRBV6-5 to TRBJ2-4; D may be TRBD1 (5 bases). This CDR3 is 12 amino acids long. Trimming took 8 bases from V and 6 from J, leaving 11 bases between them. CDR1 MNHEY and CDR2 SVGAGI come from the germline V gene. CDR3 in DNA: TGTGCCAGCCTGGACAACGGAAACATTCAGTACTTC. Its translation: CASLDNGNIQYF.

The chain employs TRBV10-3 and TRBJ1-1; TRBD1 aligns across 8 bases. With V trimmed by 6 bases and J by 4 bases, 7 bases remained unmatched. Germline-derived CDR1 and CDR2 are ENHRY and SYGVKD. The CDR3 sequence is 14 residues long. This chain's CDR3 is CAISLGQGVTEAFF. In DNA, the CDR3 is TGTGCCATCAGCCTCGGACAGGGCGTCACTGAAGCTTTCTTT.

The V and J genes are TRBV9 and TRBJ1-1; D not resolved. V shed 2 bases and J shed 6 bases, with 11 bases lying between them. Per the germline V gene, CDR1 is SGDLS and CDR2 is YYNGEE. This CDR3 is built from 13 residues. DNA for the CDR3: TGTGCCAGCAGCGTCGACCCCCAATCTGAAGCTTTCTTT. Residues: CASSVDPQSEAFF.

Written as DNA, the CDR3 is TGTGCCAGCTCACCACAGATATCGGGACAGTCTAATCAGCCCCAGCATTTT. Encoded protein: CASSPQISGQSNQPQHF. The chain combines TRBV18 with TRBJ1-5; 7 nucleotides align to TRBD1. The CDR3 spans 17 residues. J lost 4 bases, V lost 1 base, and 10 bases had no gene match. The germline V gene encodes CDR1 KGHSH and CDR2 LQKENI.

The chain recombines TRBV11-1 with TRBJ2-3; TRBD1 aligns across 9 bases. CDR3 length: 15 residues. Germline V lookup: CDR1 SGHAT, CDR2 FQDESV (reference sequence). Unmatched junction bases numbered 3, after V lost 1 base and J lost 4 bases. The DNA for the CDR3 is TGTGCCAGCAGCTTAGAAGACAGGGGGGCAGATACGCAGTATTTT. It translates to CASSLEDRGADTQYF.

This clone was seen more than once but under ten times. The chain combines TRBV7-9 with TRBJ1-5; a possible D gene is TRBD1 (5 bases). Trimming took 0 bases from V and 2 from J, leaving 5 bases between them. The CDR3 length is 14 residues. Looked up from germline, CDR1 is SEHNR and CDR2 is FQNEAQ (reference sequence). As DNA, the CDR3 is TGTGCCAGCAGCTTAGCGGGGCGCAATCAGCCCCAGCATTTT. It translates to CASSLAGRNQPQHF.

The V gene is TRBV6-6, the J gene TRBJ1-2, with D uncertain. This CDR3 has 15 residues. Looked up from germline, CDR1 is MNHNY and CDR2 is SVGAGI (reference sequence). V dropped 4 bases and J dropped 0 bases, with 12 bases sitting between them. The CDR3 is CASSFERSANYGYTF. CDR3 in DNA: TGTGCCAGCAGTTTTGAGAGGTCAGCTAACTATGGCTACACCTTC.

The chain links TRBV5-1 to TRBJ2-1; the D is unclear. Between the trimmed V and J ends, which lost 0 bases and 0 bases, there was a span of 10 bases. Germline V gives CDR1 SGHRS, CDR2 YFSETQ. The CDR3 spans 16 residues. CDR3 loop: CASSLVAAGSYNEQFF. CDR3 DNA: TGCGCCAGCAGCTTGGTTGCGGCCGGCTCCTACAATGAGCAGTTCTTC.

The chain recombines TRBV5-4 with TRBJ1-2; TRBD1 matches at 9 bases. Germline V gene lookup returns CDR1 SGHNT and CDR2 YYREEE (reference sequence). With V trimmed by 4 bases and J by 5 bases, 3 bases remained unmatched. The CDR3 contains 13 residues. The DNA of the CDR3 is TGTGCCAGCAGCGAGGACAGGGGTTATGGCTACACCTTC. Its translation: CASSEDRGYGYTF.

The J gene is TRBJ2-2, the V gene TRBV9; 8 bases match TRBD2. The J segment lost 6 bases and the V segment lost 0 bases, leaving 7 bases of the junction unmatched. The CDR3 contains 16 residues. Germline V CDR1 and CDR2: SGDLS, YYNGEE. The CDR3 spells CASSVGPAGVSGELFF. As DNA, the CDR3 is TGTGCCAGCAGCGTAGGCCCAGCGGGGGTTTCCGGGGAGCTGTTTTTT.

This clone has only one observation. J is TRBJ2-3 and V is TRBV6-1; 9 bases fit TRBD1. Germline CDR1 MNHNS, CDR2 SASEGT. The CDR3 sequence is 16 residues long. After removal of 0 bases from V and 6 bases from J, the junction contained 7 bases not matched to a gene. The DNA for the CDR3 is TGTGCCAGCAGTGAAGCCCCGGGACAGGGAGAGGATACGCAGTATTTT. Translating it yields CASSEAPGQGEDTQYF.

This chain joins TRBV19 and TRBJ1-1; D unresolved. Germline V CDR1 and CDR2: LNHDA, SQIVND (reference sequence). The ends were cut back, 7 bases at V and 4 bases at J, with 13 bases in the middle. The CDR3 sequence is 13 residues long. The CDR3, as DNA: TGTGCCAGTATTCGGGCCCTCCCCACTGAAGCTTTCTTT. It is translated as CASIRALPTEAFF.

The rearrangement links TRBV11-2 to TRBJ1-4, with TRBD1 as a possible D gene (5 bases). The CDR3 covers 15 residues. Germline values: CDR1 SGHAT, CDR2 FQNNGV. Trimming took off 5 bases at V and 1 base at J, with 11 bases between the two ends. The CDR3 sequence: CASSPGRGTNEKLFF. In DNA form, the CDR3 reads TGTGCCAGCAGCCCAGGGCGCGGAACTAATGAAAAACTGTTTTTT.

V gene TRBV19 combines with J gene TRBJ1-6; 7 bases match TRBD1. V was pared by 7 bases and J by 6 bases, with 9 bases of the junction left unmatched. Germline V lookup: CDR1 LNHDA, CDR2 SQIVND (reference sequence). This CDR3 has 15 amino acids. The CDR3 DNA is TGTGCCAGTACCGAGGGACAGAAACCTAATTCACCCCTCCACTTT. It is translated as CASTEGQKPNSPLHF. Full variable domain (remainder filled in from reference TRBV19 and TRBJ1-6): DGGITQSPKYLFRKEGQNVTLSCEQNLNHDAMYWYRQDPGQGLRLIYYSQIVNDFQKGDIAEGYSVSREKKESFPLTVTSAQKNPTAFYLCASTEGQKPNSPLHFGNGTRLTVT.